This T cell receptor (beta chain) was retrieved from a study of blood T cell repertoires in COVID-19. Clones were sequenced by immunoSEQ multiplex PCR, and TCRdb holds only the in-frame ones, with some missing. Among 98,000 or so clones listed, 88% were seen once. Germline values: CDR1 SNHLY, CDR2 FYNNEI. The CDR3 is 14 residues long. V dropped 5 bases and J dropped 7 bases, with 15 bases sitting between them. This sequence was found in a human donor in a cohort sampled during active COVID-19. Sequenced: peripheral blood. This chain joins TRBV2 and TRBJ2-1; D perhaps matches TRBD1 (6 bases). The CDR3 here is CASSHPTGMNEQFF. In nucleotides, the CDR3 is TGTGCCAGCAGTCACCCTACAGGGATGAATGAGCAGTTCTTC.